Each of the 10 T cell receptor beta chains below was sequenced from the same sample in a study of spatial heterogeneity in lung cancer. Study results and limitations: The number of expanded tumor alpha and beta chains correlated with mutation number.

TCRdb redid the calling of the 5' RACE reads with MiXCR, one entry per CDR3 protein. The data show roughly 17,000 distinct CDR3 sequences, approximately 9.7% seen once. For these receptors, no antigen is known. Noted time point: sample taken at primary tumor resection. The sequencing here drew on lung tumor tissue, taken at surgery. The receptors were sampled from a female donor with early-stage non-small cell lung cancer.

About this clonotype: The library was built for alpha chains, so this beta chain is an off-target read and its size means little. This chain uses TRBV7-9 with TRBJ1-6, with D hard to call. From germline, CDR1 is SEHNR and CDR2 FQNEAQ (reference sequence). Trimming removed 2 bases at V and 8 bases at J, with 16 bases between. This CDR3 has 16 residues. This CDR3 reads CASSLPRGVGDSPLHF. DNA of the CDR3: TGTGCCAGCAGCTTACCCCGTGGGGTCGGGGATTCACCCCTCCACTTT.

This clonotype was counted a few times. Since it is a stray read in a library aimed at alpha chains, this beta chain has a size that is not meaningful. V is TRBV7-3 and J is TRBJ2-2; perhaps D is TRBD1 or TRBD2 (6 bases each). Germline V gene data show CDR1 as SGHTA and CDR2 as FQGTGA. Trimming cost V 1 base and J 5 bases, with 14 bases left between them. The CDR3 is 16 residues long. Written as DNA, the CDR3 is TGTGCCAGCAGCTTAAATACGGGGGCCGGTACCGGGGAGCTGTTTTTT. Residues: CASSLNTGAGTGELFF.

Many counts were recorded for this clonotype. This beta chain came through as a stray read in a library set up for alpha chains, and its size says little. The chain employs TRBV7-9 and TRBJ2-3; D remains ambiguous. V gave up 1 base and J gave up 5 bases, with 13 bases separating them. Per the germline V gene, CDR1 is SEHNR and CDR2 is FQNEAQ (reference sequence). The CDR3 consists of 15 residues. CDR3 sequence reads: CASSLGATIGDTQYF. The CDR3 bases are TGTGCCAGCAGCTTAGGGGCCACAATAGGAGATACGCAGTATTTT. The full variable domain, rest sourced from reference TRBV7-9 and TRBJ2-3, is DTGVSQNPRHKITKRGQNVTFRCDPISEHNRLYWYRQTLGQGPEFLTYFQNEAQLEKSRLLSDRFSAERPKGSFSTLEIQRTEQGDSAMYLCASSLGATIGDTQYFGPGTRLTVL.

The sample holds many counts of this clonotype. This beta chain is an unintended read in a library built for alpha chains; its size means little. The chain couples TRBV24-1 to TRBJ2-5; 9 nucleotides agree with TRBD1. CDR1 and CDR2 from the germline V gene are KGHDR and SFDVKD. The CDR3 is made up of 16 amino acids. J gave up 2 bases and V 1 base, and 4 bases lay outside the gene matches. The CDR3 DNA sequence: TGTGCCACCAGTGATTTCCGGGACAGGGAACAAGAGACCCAGTACTTC. It translates to CATSDFRDREQETQYF.

This clonotype was recorded at least ten times. This beta chain represents an off-target read in a library built for alpha chains; its size is of limited meaning. The CDR3 coding sequence is TGTGCCAGCAGTTTAGCAGGGAGACAAGAGACCCAGTACTTC. Protein: CASSLAGRQETQYF. The rearrangement joins TRBV12-3 or TRBV12-4 to TRBJ2-5; weak D call: TRBD2 (5 bases). The CDR3 covers 14 residues. V lost 0 bases, J lost 2 bases, and 7 bases lay in between.

As for this clonotype: This beta chain is a stray sequence in a library constructed for alpha chains; its clone size is not meaningful. This sequence joins TRBV12-3 or TRBV12-4 and TRBJ1-1; D is undetermined. V lost 6 bases and J lost 6, with 14 bases in between. The CDR3 is 13 amino acids. The CDR3 loop is CASSLIGSSEAFF. The DNA for the CDR3 is TGTGCCAGCAGCCTCATAGGGTCTTCTGAAGCTTTCTTT.

With regard to this clonotype: The library was prepared for alpha chains; this beta chain is a stray read, so its frequency means little. The rearrangement joins TRBV3-1 to TRBJ1-2, with D unclear. Trimming removed 4 bases at V and 0 bases at J, with 9 bases between. The CDR3 extends over 14 amino acids. CDR1 is LGHDT and CDR2 is YNNKEL in the germline V gene (reference sequence). CDR3 nucleotides: TGTGCCAGCAGCCCCCGGGCCACTAACTATGGCTACACCTTC. As protein: CASSPRATNYGYTF.

This clonotype was seen repeatedly, ten times or more. This beta chain slipped into a library made for alpha chains as a stray read, so its size is not meaningful. The V call is TRBV28, the J call TRBJ2-1; no firm D call. CDR1 is MDHEN, CDR2 SYDVKM, per germline. Trimming stripped 6 bases from V and 9 bases from J, with 15 bases between. The CDR3 covers 13 residues. Here the CDR3 DNA reads TGTGCCAGCAGCCCCCCCGAGTGGGGTGAGCAGTTCTTC. Translation gives CASSPPEWGEQFF.

This clonotype has ten or more counts. A library made for alpha chains picked up this beta chain off target, so its size means little. The V call is TRBV6-6, the J call TRBJ2-3, with D unclear. Trimming stripped 2 bases from V and 2 bases from J, with 8 bases between. This CDR3 comprises 14 residues. Germline values: CDR1 MNHNY, CDR2 SVGAGI (reference sequence). CDR3 sequence (DNA): TGTGCCAGCAGTTACCTGCTTAACACAGATACGCAGTATTTT. This codes for CASSYLLNTDTQYF.

A note on this clonotype: A library made for alpha chains picked up this beta chain off target, so its size means little. V gene TRBV27 combines with J gene TRBJ2-1; 7 bases are shared with TRBD1. The CDR3 has 17 amino acids. V shed 1 base, J shed 1 base, and the junction held 7 bases outside the gene matches. The V gene's germline CDR1 is MNHEY and CDR2 SMNVEV (reference sequence). The CDR3 DNA reads TGTGCCAGCAGTTTATGGCCCGGCAGGGGGTCCTACAATGAGCAGTTCTTC. This codes for CASSLWPGRGSYNEQFF.